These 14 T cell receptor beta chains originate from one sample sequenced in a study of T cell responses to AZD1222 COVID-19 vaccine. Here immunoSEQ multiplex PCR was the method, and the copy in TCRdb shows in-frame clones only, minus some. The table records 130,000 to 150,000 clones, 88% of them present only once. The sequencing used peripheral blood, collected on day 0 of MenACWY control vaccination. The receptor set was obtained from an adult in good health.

Here the CDR3 reads CASSEAVAARSKNTIYF. The CDR3 bases are TGTGCCAGCAGTGAAGCGGTGGCAGCCCGGAGCAAAAACACCATATATTTT. The rearrangement uses TRBV6-1 and TRBJ1-3; D unresolved. The CDR3 loop spans 17 amino acids. Germline V lookup: CDR1 MNHNS, CDR2 SASEGT. V shed 0 bases and J shed 6 bases, with 18 bases lying between them.

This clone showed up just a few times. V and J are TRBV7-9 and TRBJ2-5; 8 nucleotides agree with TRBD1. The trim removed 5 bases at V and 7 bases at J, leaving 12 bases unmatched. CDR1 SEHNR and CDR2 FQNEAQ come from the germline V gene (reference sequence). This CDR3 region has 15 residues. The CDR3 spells CASSSQGAEGWTQYF. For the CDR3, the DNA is TGTGCCAGCAGCAGTCAGGGGGCCGAGGGTTGGACCCAGTACTTC.

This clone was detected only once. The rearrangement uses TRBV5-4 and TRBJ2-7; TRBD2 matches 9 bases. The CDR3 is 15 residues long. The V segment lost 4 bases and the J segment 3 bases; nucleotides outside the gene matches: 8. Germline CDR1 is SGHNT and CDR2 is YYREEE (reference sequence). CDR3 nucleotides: TGTGCCAGCAGCAGTACAAGCGGGAGGCTCTACGAGCAGTACTTC. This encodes CASSSTSGRLYEQYF.

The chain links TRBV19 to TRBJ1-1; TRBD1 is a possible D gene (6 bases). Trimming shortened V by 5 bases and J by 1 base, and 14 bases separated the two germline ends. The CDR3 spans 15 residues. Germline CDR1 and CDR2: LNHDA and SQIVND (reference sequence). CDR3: CASSRKGGANTEAFF. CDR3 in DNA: TGTGCCAGTAGTCGCAAGGGGGGGGCGAACACTGAAGCTTTCTTT.

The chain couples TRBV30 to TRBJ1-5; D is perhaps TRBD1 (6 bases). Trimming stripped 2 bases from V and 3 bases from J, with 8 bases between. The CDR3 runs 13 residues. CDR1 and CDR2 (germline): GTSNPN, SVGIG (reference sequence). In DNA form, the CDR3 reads TGTGCCTGGAGTAACAGGGTCAATCAGCCCCAGCATTTT. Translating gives CAWSNRVNQPQHF. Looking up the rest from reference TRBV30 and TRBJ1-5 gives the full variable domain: SQTIHQWPATLVQPVGSPLSLECTVEGTSNPNLYWYRQAAGRGLQLLFYSVGIGQISSEVPQNLSASRPQDRQFILSSKKLLLSDSGFYLCAWSNRVNQPQHFGDGTRLSIL.

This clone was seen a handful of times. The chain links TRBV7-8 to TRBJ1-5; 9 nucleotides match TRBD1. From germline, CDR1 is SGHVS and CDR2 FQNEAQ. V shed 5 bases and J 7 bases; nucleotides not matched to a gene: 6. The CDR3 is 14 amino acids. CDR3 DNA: TGTGCCAGCAGCCCGGACAGGGGACGCCAGCCCCAGCATTTT. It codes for CASSPDRGRQPQHF.

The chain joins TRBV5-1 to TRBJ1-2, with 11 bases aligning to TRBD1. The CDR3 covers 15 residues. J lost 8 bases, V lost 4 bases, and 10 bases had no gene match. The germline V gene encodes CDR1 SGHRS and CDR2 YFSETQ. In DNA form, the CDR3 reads TGCGCCAGCAGCCCCCGGGACAGGGGGAGCCGGGGCTACACCTTC. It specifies CASSPRDRGSRGYTF.

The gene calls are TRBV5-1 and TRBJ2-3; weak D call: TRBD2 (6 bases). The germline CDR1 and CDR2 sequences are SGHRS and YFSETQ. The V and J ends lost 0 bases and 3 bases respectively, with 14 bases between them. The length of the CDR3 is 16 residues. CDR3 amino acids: CASSLAGRGETDTQYF. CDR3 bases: TGCGCCAGCAGCTTGGCCGGTCGCGGGGAAACAGATACGCAGTATTTT.

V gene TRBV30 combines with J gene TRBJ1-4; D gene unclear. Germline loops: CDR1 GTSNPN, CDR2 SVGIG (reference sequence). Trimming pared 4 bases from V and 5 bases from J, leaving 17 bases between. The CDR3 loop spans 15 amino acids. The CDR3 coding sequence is TGTGCCTGGATTGCGAAGGAAAGGTGGAATGAAAAACTGTTTTTT. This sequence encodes CAWIAKERWNEKLFF.

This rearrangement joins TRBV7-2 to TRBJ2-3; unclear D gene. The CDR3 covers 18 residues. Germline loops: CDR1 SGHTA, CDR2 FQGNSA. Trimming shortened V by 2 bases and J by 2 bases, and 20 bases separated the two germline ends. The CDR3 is CASSLFRSGPGITDTQYF. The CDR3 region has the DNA TGTGCCAGCAGCTTATTTCGGTCTGGGCCGGGCATCACAGATACGCAGTATTTT. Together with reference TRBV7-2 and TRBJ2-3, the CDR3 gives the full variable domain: GAGVSQSPSNKVTEKGKDVELRCDPISGHTALYWYRQSLGQGLEFLIYFQGNSAPDKSGLPSDRFSAERTGGSVSTLTIQRTQQEDSAVYLCASSLFRSGPGITDTQYFGPGTRLTVL.

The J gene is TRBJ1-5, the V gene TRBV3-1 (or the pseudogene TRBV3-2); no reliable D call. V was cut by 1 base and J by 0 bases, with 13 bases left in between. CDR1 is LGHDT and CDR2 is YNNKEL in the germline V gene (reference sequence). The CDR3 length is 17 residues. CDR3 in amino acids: CASSQGSCEGSNQPQHF. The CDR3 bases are TGTGCCAGCAGCCAAGGCTCCTGTGAGGGTAGCAATCAGCCCCAGCATTTT.

The CDR3 loop reads CASSSAGEPEKLFF. CDR3 nucleotides: TGTGCCAGCAGCTCAGCGGGGGAACCCGAAAAACTGTTTTTT. V is TRBV11-2 and J is TRBJ1-4; D might be TRBD1 (5 bases). Germline V lookup: CDR1 SGHAT, CDR2 FQNNGV. This CDR3 spans 14 amino acids. Trimming left V 4 bases short and J 8 bases short, with 14 bases between.

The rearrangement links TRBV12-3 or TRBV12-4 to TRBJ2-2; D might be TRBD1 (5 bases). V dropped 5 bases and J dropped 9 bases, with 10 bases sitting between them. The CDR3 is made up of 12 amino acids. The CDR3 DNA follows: TGTGCCAGCAGTCCAGGGTGGAGGGAGCTGTTTTTT. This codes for CASSPGWRELFF.

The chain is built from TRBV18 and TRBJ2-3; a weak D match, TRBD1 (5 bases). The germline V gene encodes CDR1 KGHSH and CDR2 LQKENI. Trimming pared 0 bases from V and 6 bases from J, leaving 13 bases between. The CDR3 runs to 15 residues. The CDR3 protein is CASSPPQESRDTQYF. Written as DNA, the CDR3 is TGTGCCAGCTCACCACCACAGGAATCCAGGGATACGCAGTATTTT. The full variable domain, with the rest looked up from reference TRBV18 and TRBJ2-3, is NAGVMQNPRHLVRRRGQEARLRCSPMKGHSHVYWYRQLPEEGLKFMVYLQKENIIDESGMPKERFSAEFPKEGPSILRIQQVVRGDSAAYFCASSPPQESRDTQYFGPGTRLTVL.